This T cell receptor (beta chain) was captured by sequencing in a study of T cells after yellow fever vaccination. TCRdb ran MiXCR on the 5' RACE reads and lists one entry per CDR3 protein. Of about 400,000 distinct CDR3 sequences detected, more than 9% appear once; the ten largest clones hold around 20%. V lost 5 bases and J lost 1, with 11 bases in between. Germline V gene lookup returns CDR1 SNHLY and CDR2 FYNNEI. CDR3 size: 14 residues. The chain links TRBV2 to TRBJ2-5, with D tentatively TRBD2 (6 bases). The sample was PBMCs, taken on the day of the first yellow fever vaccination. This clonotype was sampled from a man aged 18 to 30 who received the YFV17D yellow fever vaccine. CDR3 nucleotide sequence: TGTGCCAGCAGTCCTCCGACTAGCCAAGAGACCCAGTACTTC. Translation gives CASSPPTSQETQYF.